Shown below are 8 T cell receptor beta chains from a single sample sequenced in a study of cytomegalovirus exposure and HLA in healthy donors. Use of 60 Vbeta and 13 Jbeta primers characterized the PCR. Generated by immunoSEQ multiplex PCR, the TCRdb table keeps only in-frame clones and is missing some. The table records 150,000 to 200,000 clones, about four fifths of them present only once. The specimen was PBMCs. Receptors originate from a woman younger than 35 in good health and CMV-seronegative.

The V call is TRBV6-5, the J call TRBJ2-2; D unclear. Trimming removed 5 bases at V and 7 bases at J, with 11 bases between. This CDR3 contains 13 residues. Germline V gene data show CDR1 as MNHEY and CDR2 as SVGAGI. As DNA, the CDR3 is TGTGCCAGCAGTACACACGGGTTCGGGGAGCTGTTTTTT. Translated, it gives CASSTHGFGELFF.

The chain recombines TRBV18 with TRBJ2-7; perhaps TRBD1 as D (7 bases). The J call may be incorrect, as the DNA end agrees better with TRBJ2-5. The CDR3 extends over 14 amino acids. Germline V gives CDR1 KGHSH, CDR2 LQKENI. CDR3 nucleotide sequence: TGTGCCAGCTCACCAAACAGGGGAGGAGAGACCCAGTACTTC. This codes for CASSPNRGGETQYF.

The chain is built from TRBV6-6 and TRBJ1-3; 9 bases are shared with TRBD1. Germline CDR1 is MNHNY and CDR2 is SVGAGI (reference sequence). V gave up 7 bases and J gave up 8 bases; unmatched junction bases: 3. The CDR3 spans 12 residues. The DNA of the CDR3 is TGTGCCAGCATTGACAGGGGGGACACCATATATTTT. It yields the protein CASIDRGDTIYF.

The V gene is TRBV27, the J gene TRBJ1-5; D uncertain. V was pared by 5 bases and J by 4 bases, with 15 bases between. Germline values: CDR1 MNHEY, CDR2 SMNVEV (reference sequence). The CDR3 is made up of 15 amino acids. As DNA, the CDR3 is TGTGCCAGCAGTACACGTAAGAAGAGGAATCAGCCCCAGCATTTT. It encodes CASSTRKKRNQPQHF.

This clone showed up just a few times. Here the CDR3 reads CASSHSSTGRETQYF. The CDR3 DNA is TGCGCCAGCAGCCACTCCTCGACGGGTCGGGAGACCCAGTACTTC. The chain carries TRBV4-3 and TRBJ2-5; D gene uncertain. V was cut by 3 bases and J by 5 bases, with 16 bases left in between. Germline V gene sequence: CDR1 LGHNA, CDR2 YSLEER. The CDR3 extends over 15 amino acids.

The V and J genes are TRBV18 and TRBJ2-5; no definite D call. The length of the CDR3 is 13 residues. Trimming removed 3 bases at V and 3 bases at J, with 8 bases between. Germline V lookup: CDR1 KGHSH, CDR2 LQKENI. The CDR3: CASSPPPEETQYF. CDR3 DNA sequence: TGTGCCAGCTCACCTCCGCCGGAAGAGACCCAGTACTTC.

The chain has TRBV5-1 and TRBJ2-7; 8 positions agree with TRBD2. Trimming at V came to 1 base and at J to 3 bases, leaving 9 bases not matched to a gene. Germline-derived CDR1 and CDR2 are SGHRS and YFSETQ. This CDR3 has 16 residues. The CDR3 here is CASSLKREQPLYEQYF. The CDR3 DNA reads TGCGCCAGCAGCTTGAAGCGGGAGCAGCCACTCTACGAGCAGTACTTC.

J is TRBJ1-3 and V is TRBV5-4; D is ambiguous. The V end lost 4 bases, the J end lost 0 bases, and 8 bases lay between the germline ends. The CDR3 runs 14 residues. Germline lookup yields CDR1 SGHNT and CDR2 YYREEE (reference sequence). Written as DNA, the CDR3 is TGTGCCAGCAGCCCTTGGAGCTCTGGAAACACCATATATTTT. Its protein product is CASSPWSSGNTIYF.